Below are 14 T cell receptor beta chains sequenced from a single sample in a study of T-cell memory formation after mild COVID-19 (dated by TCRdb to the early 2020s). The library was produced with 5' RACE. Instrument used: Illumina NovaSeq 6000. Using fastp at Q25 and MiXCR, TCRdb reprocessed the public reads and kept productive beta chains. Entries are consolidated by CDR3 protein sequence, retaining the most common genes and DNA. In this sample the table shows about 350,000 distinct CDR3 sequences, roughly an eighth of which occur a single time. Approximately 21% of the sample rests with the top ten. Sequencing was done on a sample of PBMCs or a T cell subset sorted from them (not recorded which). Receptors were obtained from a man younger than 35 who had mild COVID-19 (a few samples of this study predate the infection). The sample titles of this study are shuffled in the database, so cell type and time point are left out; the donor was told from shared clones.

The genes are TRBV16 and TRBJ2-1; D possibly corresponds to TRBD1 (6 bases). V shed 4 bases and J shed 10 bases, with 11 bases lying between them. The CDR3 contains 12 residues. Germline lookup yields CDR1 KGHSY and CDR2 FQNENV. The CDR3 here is CASSPSGAEQFF. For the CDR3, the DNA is TGTGCCAGCAGCCCATCAGGGGCAGAGCAGTTCTTC.

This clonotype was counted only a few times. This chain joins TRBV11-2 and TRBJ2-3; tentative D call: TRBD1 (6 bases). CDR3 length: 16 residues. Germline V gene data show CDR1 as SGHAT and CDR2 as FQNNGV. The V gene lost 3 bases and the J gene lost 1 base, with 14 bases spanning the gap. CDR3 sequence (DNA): TGTGCCAGCAGCTTGAGGCAGGGGATCCGCACAGATACGCAGTATTTT. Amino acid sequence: CASSLRQGIRTDTQYF.

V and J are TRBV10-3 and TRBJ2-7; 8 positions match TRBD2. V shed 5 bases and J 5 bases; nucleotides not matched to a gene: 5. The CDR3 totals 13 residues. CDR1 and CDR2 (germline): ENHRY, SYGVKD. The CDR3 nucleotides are TGTGCCATCAGTCCGGGACTAGACCACGAGCAGTACTTC. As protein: CAISPGLDHEQYF.

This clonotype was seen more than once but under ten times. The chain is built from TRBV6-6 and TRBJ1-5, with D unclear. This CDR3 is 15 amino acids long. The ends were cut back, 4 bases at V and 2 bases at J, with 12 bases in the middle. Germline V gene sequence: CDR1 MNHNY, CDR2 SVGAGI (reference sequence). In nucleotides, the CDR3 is TGTGCCAGCAGTTCTAGCAGGTCGGGCAATCAGCCCCAGCATTTT. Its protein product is CASSSSRSGNQPQHF.

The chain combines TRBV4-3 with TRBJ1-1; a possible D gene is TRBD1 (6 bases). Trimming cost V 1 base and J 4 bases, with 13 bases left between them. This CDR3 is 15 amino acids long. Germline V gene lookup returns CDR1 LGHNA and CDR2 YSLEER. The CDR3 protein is CASSQVRGGGTEAFF. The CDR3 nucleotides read TGCGCCAGCAGCCAAGTCAGGGGAGGAGGCACTGAAGCTTTCTTT.

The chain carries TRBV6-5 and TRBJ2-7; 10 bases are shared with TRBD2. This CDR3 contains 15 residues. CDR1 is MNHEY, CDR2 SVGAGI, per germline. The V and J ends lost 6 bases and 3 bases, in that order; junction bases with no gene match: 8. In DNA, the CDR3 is TGTGCCAGCAGCCCACTAGCGGGGAGGTACTACGAGCAGTACGTC. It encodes CASSPLAGRYYEQYV.

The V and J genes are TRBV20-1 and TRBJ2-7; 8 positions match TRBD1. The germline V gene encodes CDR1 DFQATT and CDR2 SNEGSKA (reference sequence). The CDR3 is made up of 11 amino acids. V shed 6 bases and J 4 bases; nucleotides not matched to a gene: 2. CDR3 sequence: CSANRGYEQYF. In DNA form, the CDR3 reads TGCAGTGCCAACAGGGGGTACGAGCAGTACTTC.

As DNA, the CDR3 is TGTGCCAGCAAACAAGGCCCTAACTATGGCTACACCTTC. Translated, it gives CASKQGPNYGYTF. The chain recombines TRBV6-2 or TRBV6-3 with TRBJ1-2; D gene unclear. CDR3 size: 13 residues. V lost 7 bases and J lost 0, with 9 bases in between. Germline V CDR1 and CDR2: MNHEY, SVGEGT.

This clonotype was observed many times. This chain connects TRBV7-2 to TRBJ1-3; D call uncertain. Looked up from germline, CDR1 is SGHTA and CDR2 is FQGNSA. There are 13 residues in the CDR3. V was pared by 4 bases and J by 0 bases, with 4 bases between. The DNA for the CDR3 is TGTGCCAGCAGCTGGGACTCTGGAAACACCATATATTTT. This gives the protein CASSWDSGNTIYF.

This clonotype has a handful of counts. The CDR3 loop reads CASSQPVAGAYNEQFF. CDR3 sequence (DNA): TGCGCCAGCAGCCAACCGGTGGCGGGGGCTTACAATGAGCAGTTCTTC. V gene TRBV4-3 combines with J gene TRBJ2-1, with a tentative D call TRBD2 (7 bases). The ends were cut back, 2 bases at V and 4 bases at J, with 15 bases in the middle. The CDR3 has 16 residues. Per germline, CDR1 LGHNA and CDR2 YSLEER.

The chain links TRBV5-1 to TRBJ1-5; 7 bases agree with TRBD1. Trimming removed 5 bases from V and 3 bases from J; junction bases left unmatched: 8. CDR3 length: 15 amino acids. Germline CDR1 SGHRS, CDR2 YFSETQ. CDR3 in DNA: TGCGCCAGCAGGGGGGGGGACAGCCTCAATCAGCCCCAGCATTTT. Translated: CASRGGDSLNQPQHF.

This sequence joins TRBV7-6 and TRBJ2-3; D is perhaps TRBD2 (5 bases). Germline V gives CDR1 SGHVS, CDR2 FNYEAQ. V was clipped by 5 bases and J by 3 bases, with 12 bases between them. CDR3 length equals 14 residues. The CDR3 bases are TGTGCCAGCAGCCGTAGTAGCGTGACAGATACGCAGTATTTT. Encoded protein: CASSRSSVTDTQYF.

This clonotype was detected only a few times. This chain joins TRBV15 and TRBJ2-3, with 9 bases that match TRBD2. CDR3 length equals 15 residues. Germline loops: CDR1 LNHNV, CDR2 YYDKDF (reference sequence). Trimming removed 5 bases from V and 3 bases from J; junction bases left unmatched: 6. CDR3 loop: CATSLGTSRTDTQYF. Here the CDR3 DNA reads TGTGCCACCAGCTTGGGGACTAGCCGTACAGATACGCAGTATTTT.

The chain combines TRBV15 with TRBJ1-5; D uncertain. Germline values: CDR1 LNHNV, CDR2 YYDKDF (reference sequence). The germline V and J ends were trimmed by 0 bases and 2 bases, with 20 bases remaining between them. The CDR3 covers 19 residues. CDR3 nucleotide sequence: TGTGCCACCAGCAGAGATAGGGCCGGACCCCGGGTGGGCAATCAGCCCCAGCATTTT. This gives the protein CATSRDRAGPRVGNQPQHF.